A single sample gave rise to the 13 T cell receptor beta chains below, sequenced in a study of T cells in Graves' hyperthyroidism and ophthalmopathy. RNA transcripts provided the source from which TCR beta CDR3 regions were amplified. The HTBI primer set drove a first-round RT-PCR of the TCR CDR3. TCRdb processed the multiplex PCR reads anew with MiXCR; each CDR3 protein has one entry. The sample lists about 400,000 distinct CDR3 sequences, 15% to 18% seen once, with around 7.7% in the top ten. The sequenced sample consisted of blood. The receptors were sampled from a woman aged 18-30 years with Graves' hyperthyroidism.

This clonotype was seen a handful of times. The rearrangement links TRBV7-9 to TRBJ1-1, with 9 bases identical to TRBD1. CDR1 is SEHNR and CDR2 is FQNEAQ in the germline V gene (reference sequence). With V trimmed by 5 bases and J by 3 bases, 4 bases remained unmatched. The CDR3 is made up of 14 amino acids. The CDR3 region is CASSPRDRDTEAFF. The CDR3 DNA is TGTGCCAGCAGCCCCCGGGACAGGGACACTGAAGCTTTCTTT. Filled out from reference TRBV7-9 and TRBJ1-1, the complete variable domain reads DTGVSQNPRHKITKRGQNVTFRCDPISEHNRLYWYRQTLGQGPEFLTYFQNEAQLEKSRLLSDRFSAERPKGSFSTLEIQRTEQGDSAMYLCASSPRDRDTEAFFGQGTRLTVV.

This clonotype appeared many times. The chain carries TRBV19 and TRBJ2-1; D perhaps matches TRBD2 (5 bases). The germline V and J ends were trimmed by 1 base and 4 bases, with 14 bases remaining between them. Germline V lookup: CDR1 LNHDA, CDR2 SQIVND (reference sequence). This CDR3 region has 16 residues. The CDR3 reads CASSIVSDYLYNEQFF. The CDR3 DNA follows: TGTGCCAGTAGTATAGTAAGCGACTACCTATACAATGAGCAGTTCTTC.

V gene TRBV29-1 combines with J gene TRBJ1-3; D gene ambiguous. V dropped 4 bases and J dropped 2 bases, with 15 bases sitting between them. Per the germline V gene, CDR1 is SQVTM and CDR2 is ANQGSEA. This CDR3 is 15 amino acids long. DNA for the CDR3: TGCAGCGTTGCACCGACCGCAGAGCCTGGAAACACCATATATTTT. Translated, it gives CSVAPTAEPGNTIYF.

V is TRBV20-1 and J is TRBJ1-5; 11 nucleotides match TRBD1. This CDR3 contains 16 residues. V lost 2 bases to trimming and J lost 0 bases; unmatched junction nucleotides: 3. From germline, CDR1 is DFQATT and CDR2 SNEGSKA (reference sequence). In nucleotides, the CDR3 is TGCAGTGCTAGACCCGGGACAGGGGGTAGCAATCAGCCCCAGCATTTT. Protein product: CSARPGTGGSNQPQHF.

In this sample, this clonotype turned up many times. This chain connects TRBV14 to TRBJ1-2, with TRBD1 matching over 9 bases. CDR3 length equals 15 residues. V was pared by 3 bases and J by 10 bases, with 12 bases of the junction left unmatched. Per the germline V gene, CDR1 is SGHDN and CDR2 is FVKESK. DNA of the CDR3: TGTGCCAGCAGCCACCAAGGGACAGGGACCACCGCCTACACCTTC. Its protein is CASSHQGTGTTAYTF.

This clonotype was found many times. The DNA for the CDR3 is TGTGCCAGCAGTTCCATCAGGAATTCACCCCTCCACTTT. This sequence encodes CASSSIRNSPLHF. The chain uses TRBV28 and TRBJ1-6; D remains ambiguous. V shed 4 bases and J shed 7 bases, with 8 bases lying between them. The CDR3 totals 13 residues. Germline lookup yields CDR1 MDHEN and CDR2 SYDVKM.

This clonotype occurred many times. The chain has TRBV7-2 and TRBJ1-3, with TRBD1 identical over 7 bases. The CDR3 extends over 15 amino acids. The V and J ends lost 6 bases and 0 bases, in that order; junction bases with no gene match: 5. In germline, CDR1 is SGHTA, CDR2 FQGNSA. The CDR3 DNA follows: TGTGCCAGCAGTCGTGGACAGGCCTCTGGAAACACCATATATTTT. Encoded protein: CASSRGQASGNTIYF. Drawing the rest from reference TRBV7-2 and TRBJ1-3, the complete variable domain is GAGVSQSPSNKVTEKGKDVELRCDPISGHTALYWYRQSLGQGLEFLIYFQGNSAPDKSGLPSDRFSAERTGGSVSTLTIQRTQQEDSAVYLCASSRGQASGNTIYFGEGSWLTVV.

CDR3 sequence: CATSEGDSEAFF. The CDR3 DNA sequence: TGTGCCACCAGTGAGGGTGACTCTGAAGCTTTCTTT. The V and J genes are TRBV24-1 and TRBJ1-1; the D is unclear. V shed 4 bases and J shed 6 bases, with 8 bases lying between them. Per germline, CDR1 KGHDR and CDR2 SFDVKD. The CDR3 is 12 amino acids.

This clonotype came up many times. J is TRBJ1-1 and V is TRBV4-1; D ambiguous. The CDR3 is 15 amino acids. Germline V gene sequence: CDR1 MGHRA, CDR2 YSYEKL. Trimming cost V 2 bases and J 4 bases, with 14 bases left between them. CDR3 nucleotide sequence: TGCGCCAGCAGCCAATTAAGAGGGCACCTCACTGAAGCTTTCTTT. It encodes CASSQLRGHLTEAFF.

The CDR3 region is CASSSGVGQPQHF. CDR3 DNA sequence: TGTGCCAGCAGTTCAGGGGTCGGTCAGCCCCAGCATTTT. The chain employs TRBV27 and TRBJ1-5; TRBD1 is a possible D gene (6 bases). V shed 4 bases and J shed 6 bases, with 10 bases lying between them. The CDR3 sequence is 13 residues long. The V gene's germline CDR1 is MNHEY and CDR2 SMNVEV (reference sequence).

The chain couples TRBV25-1 to TRBJ2-7; TRBD1 agrees at 10 bases. With 3 bases clipped from V and 5 bases from J, the junction kept 10 bases outside the gene matches. Germline CDR1 is MGHDK and CDR2 is SYGVNS. The CDR3 consists of 16 residues. This CDR3 is CASSDNGGQGTHEQYF. CDR3 coding DNA: TGTGCCAGCAGTGACAACGGGGGACAGGGGACCCACGAGCAGTACTTC.

This clonotype came up many times. This sequence joins TRBV3-1 and TRBJ1-4; D possibly corresponds to TRBD1 (5 bases). Trimming shortened V by 5 bases and J by 4 bases, and 11 bases separated the two germline ends. The CDR3 is 14 residues long. Germline V gene data show CDR1 as LGHDT and CDR2 as YNNKEL (reference sequence). The CDR3, as DNA: TGTGCCAGCAGCTGGCGGGGCCGTAATGAAAAACTGTTTTTT. It translates to CASSWRGRNEKLFF. The full variable domain, its missing parts supplied by reference TRBV3-1 and TRBJ1-4, is DTAVSQTPKYLVTQMGNDKSIKCEQNLGHDTMYWYKQDSKKFLKIMFSYNNKELIINETVPNRFSPKSPDKAHLNLHINSLELGDSAVYFCASSWRGRNEKLFFGSGTQLSVL.

This clonotype has at least ten counts. The chain has TRBV6-6 and TRBJ1-5; TRBD1 matches 7 bases. Per germline, CDR1 MNHNY and CDR2 SVGAGI (reference sequence). Germline trimming cut 0 bases from V and 5 bases from J; bases unmatched to any gene: 4. The CDR3 has 15 residues. CDR3 in DNA: TGTGCCAGCAGTTACTCTCAGCAGGGGGATCAGCCCCAGCATTTT. It translates to CASSYSQQGDQPQHF.